Described below is a single T cell receptor beta chain sequence and its context. The germline gives CDR1 SGDLS, CDR2 YYNGEE. Trimming removed 1 base from V and 1 base from J, with 11 bases in between. This CDR3 is built from 16 residues. How the authors handled the data: Amplification with reference gene primers provided the estimates of nucleated cell counts. The assay was immunoSEQ multiplex PCR, and TCRdb's table has in-frame clones only and misses some. V and J calls and clone size are those listed in that table; D and trimming were worked out from the DNA. The sample holds 150,000 to 200,000 clones, 70% to 90% seen once. These data belong to a study of blood T cell repertoires in COVID-19. Across the whole study: The study drew acute and convalescent COVID-19 samples from the United States, Italy and Spain. PBMCs, B-cell-depleted T cells, or T cells were the source of the cDNA or gDNA that made up the material.

The clonotype originates from an elderly woman in a cohort sampled during active or convalescent COVID-19. Source material: peripheral blood. The chain carries TRBV9 and TRBJ2-2; D is possibly TRBD2 (6 bases). The CDR3 protein is CASSVPEGLNTGELFF. DNA of the CDR3: TGTGCCAGCAGCGTACCGGAGGGCTTGAACACCGGGGAGCTGTTTTTT.